Listed here is a single TCR beta chain. This sample was taken from a study of blood T cell repertoires in COVID-19. Libraries were prepared by immunoSEQ multiplex PCR; TCRdb keeps only in-frame clonotypes and omits some of them. The data contain approximately 120,000 clones, over 70% of them singletons. Sequencing was done on a sample of peripheral blood. This clonotype originated in a man older than 75 with acute or convalescent COVID-19.

As DNA, the CDR3 is TGTGCCAGCAGCCAGAGGAGGACAGGGAACCAAGAGACCCAGTACTTC. Protein product: CASSQRRTGNQETQYF. The V gene is TRBV3-1 (or the pseudogene TRBV3-2), the J gene TRBJ2-5; 8 bases align to TRBD1. CDR1 and CDR2 from the germline V gene are LGHDT and YNNKEL (reference sequence). V lost 3 bases, J lost 0 bases, and 6 bases stayed unmatched. This CDR3 contains 16 residues.